Sequencing of this T cell receptor (beta chain) was carried out in a study of cytomegalovirus exposure and HLA in healthy donors. Of note for this clone: Its specificity is unknown.

The PCR had 60 Vbeta and 13 Jbeta primers. Profiled with immunoSEQ multiplex PCR; TCRdb holds only in-frame clones, not every one. This sample has roughly 160,000 clones, with 60% to 80% found just once. V lost 4 bases, J lost 1 base, and 9 bases stayed unmatched. The germline V gene encodes CDR1 SGHTA and CDR2 FQGNSA. This CDR3 contains 16 residues. Findings of the study overall: The authors listed 150 or so TCR beta chains as cytomegalovirus-associated.

The chain links TRBV7-2 to TRBJ2-5; 7 bases map to TRBD2. The receptor was derived from a middle-aged woman in good health and CMV-seropositive. Sequenced material: PBMCs. CDR3 bases: TGTGCCAGCAGCTCCCGGGTCGCTAGCGGCCAAGAGACCCAGTACTTC. Translating it yields CASSSRVASGQETQYF. Supplemented by reference TRBV7-2 and TRBJ2-5, the full variable domain reads GAGVSQSPSNKVTEKGKDVELRCDPISGHTALYWYRQSLGQGLEFLIYFQGNSAPDKSGLPSDRFSAERTGGSVSTLTIQRTQQEDSAVYLCASSSRVASGQETQYFGPGTRLLVL.